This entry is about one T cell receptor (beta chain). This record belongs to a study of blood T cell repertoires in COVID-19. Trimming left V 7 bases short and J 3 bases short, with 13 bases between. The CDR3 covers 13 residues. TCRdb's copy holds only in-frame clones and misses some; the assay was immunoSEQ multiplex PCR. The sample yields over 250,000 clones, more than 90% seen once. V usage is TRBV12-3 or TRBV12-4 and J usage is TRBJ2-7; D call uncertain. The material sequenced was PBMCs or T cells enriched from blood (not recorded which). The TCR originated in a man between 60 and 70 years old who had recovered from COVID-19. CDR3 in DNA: TGTGCCAGCATAGGTGGTCGCGGCTACGAGCAGTACTTC. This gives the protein CASIGGRGYEQYF.